The rows below give T cell receptor beta chains drawn from one sample of a study of regulatory T cells in long-lasting Graves disease. TCRdb re-called the multiplex PCR reads through MiXCR, storing one row per CDR3 protein. The sample has about 350,000 distinct CDR3 sequences; 15% to 20% are singletons. In addition, the sample was reused for a study of T cells in Graves' hyperthyroidism and ophthalmopathy.

The sample was peripheral blood mononuclear cells (PBMCs), taken at new diagnosis, from a patient treated with antithyroid drugs. These receptors all stem from a man between 40 and 49 years old with Graves disease. The conserved cysteine and the conserved F or W are not part of the CDR3 here. Clone size is shown for a subset of rows, as once, few, many or a class of expanded clone.

cdr3_aa	clone_size	v_call	j_call
ASSLGSTGINSPLH	-	TRBV5-1	TRBJ1-6
ASSAPGRHEKLF	many	TRBV7-2	TRBJ1-4
ASSPRRNYGYT	-	TRBV27	TRBJ1-2
ASSPALSLAGELF	many	TRBV7-6	TRBJ2-2
ASSYELAATNTGELF	many	TRBV6-5	TRBJ2-2
SARGYGGSSYNEQF	many	TRBV20-1	TRBJ2-1
ASSRDTFRLDTQY	few	TRBV28	TRBJ2-3
ASSRDGETQY	many	TRBV5-1	TRBJ2-5
ASRTTGGYGYT	-	TRBV6-2/TRBV6-3	TRBJ1-2
ASRGTGAYNEQF	-	TRBV2	TRBJ2-1
ASSPDPNSYEQY	many	TRBV5-1	TRBJ2-7
ATGTGSSQETQY	-	TRBV24-1	TRBJ2-5
ASSEALEQY	many	TRBV6-2/TRBV6-3	TRBJ2-7